The 23 T cell receptor beta chains below come from one sample, sequenced in a study of shared clonotypes between healthy human individuals. Terminally differentiated effector memory CD45RA+ cells were excluded from the naive CD8 cells, which were CD45RO-negative and positively selected for CCR7. Assay used: immunoSEQ multiplex PCR; TCRdb lists only in-frame clones, some missing. In the table there are millions of clones, about 93% of which are singletons. Input material: naive CD8+ T cells from PBMCs. These receptors were collected from a man younger than 30 in good health. Some clones in this sample may be carry-over from other donors' samples.

The chain combines TRBV11-2 with TRBJ2-7, with a weak D call TRBD1 (5 bases). Germline V CDR1 and CDR2: SGHAT, FQNNGV. This CDR3 is 14 amino acids long. V lost 5 bases and J lost 4, with 15 bases in between. CDR3 sequence reads: CASSRIGVGYEQYF. In nucleotides, the CDR3 is TGTGCCAGCAGCCGGATAGGGGTTGGGTACGAGCAGTACTTC.

The chain uses TRBV19 and TRBJ1-5; the match to TRBD1 covers 8 bases. The CDR3 has 14 residues. The V gene's germline CDR1 is LNHDA and CDR2 SQIVND (reference sequence). J lost 4 bases, V lost 8 bases, and 7 bases had no gene match. The CDR3 spells CASLGQGSNQPQHF. For the CDR3, the DNA is TGTGCCAGTCTCGGACAGGGTTCGAATCAGCCCCAGCATTTT.

The chain carries TRBV30 and TRBJ2-5; D could derive from TRBD1 or TRBD2 (5 bases each). CDR1 and CDR2 from the germline V gene are GTSNPN and SVGIG (reference sequence). The length of the CDR3 is 15 residues. The V end lost 6 bases, the J end lost 5 bases, and 22 bases lay between the germline ends. In nucleotides, the CDR3 is TGTGCCTGTCAAACGATGAGGGGTAAGGCGGAGACCCAGTACTTC. This gives the protein CACQTMRGKAETQYF.

The genes are TRBV27 and TRBJ1-2; D is unclear. Germline values: CDR1 MNHEY, CDR2 SMNVEV (reference sequence). Deletions cut 8 bases from V and 8 bases from J, with 24 bases between. CDR3 length: 15 amino acids. CDR3 coding DNA: TGTGCCAGCCGAATTATTGGTGGGCTTACTGGAGGCTACACCTTC. Its translation: CASRIIGGLTGGYTF.

This chain connects TRBV29-1 to TRBJ2-1, with 9 bases matching TRBD2. The CDR3 spans 14 residues. Germline V lookup: CDR1 SQVTM, CDR2 ANQGSEA. V was pared by 7 bases and J by 4 bases, with 8 bases of the junction left unmatched. In DNA, the CDR3 is TGCAGCGCAAATAGCGGGAGTTTGTACAATGAGCAGTTCTTC. This encodes CSANSGSLYNEQFF.

The V and J genes are TRBV5-8 and TRBJ1-2, with TRBD1 identical over 8 bases. The trim removed 3 bases at V and 7 bases at J, leaving 11 bases unmatched. Germline V gene lookup returns CDR1 SGHTS and CDR2 YDEGEE. The CDR3 consists of 15 residues. CDR3 sequence (DNA): TGTGCCAGCAGCTCTCCGGACAGGGCGGTATTTGGCTACACCTTC. The encoded protein is CASSSPDRAVFGYTF.

The chain combines TRBV28 with TRBJ2-1, with 14 nucleotides matching TRBD2. There are 15 residues in the CDR3. Germline V CDR1 and CDR2: MDHEN, SYDVKM. The V segment lost 7 bases and the J segment 4 bases; nucleotides outside the gene matches: 3. CDR3 loop: CASIGTSGRYNEQFF. The CDR3 DNA is TGTGCCAGCATCGGGACTAGCGGGAGATACAATGAGCAGTTCTTC.

This chain links TRBV27 with TRBJ2-1, with D unresolved. CDR3 length equals 14 residues. The V gene lost 0 bases and the J gene lost 7 bases, with 10 bases spanning the gap. Germline V lookup: CDR1 MNHEY, CDR2 SMNVEV (reference sequence). CDR3 protein: CASSLSALRNEQFF. In DNA form, the CDR3 reads TGTGCCAGCAGTTTATCGGCCTTGAGGAATGAGCAGTTCTTC.

This chain links TRBV11-2 with TRBJ2-2, with D perhaps given as TRBD1 or TRBD2 (6 bases each). Trimming removed 1 base at V and 3 bases at J, with 12 bases between. The germline V gene has CDR1 SGHAT and CDR2 FQNNGV. This CDR3 is built from 16 residues. The CDR3 region has the DNA TGTGCCAGCAGCTTAGCCGGGGGCGGTTACACCGGGGAGCTGTTTTTT. This translates into CASSLAGGGYTGELFF.

The chain employs TRBV6-5 and TRBJ2-7; no reliable D call. The ends were cut back, 6 bases at V and 7 bases at J, with 16 bases in the middle. Germline V gives CDR1 MNHEY, CDR2 SVGAGI. This CDR3 is 13 amino acids long. The CDR3 protein is CASSYRSPQEQYF. CDR3 bases: TGTGCCAGCAGCTACCGGTCGCCTCAAGAGCAGTACTTC.

The chain carries TRBV4-1 and TRBJ2-3; 7 nucleotides line up with TRBD1. The V segment lost 0 bases and the J segment 0 bases; nucleotides outside the gene matches: 12. CDR1 is MGHRA and CDR2 is YSYEKL in the germline V gene. This CDR3 contains 19 residues. The CDR3 DNA is TGCGCCAGCAGCCAAGACCAACCGCTGACAGGGAAAAGCACAGATACGCAGTATTTT. Residues: CASSQDQPLTGKSTDTQYF.

V is TRBV10-3 and J is TRBJ1-2, with TRBD1 as a possible D gene (6 bases). The V gene's germline CDR1 is ENHRY and CDR2 SYGVKD. The CDR3 consists of 14 residues. Trimming took off 2 bases at V and 4 bases at J, with 11 bases between the two ends. The CDR3 here is CAISEGGAAYGYTF. In nucleotides, the CDR3 is TGTGCCATCAGTGAGGGGGGGGCAGCCTATGGCTACACCTTC.

The genes are TRBV5-1 and TRBJ2-3, with D perhaps TRBD2 (5 bases). This CDR3 region has 15 residues. Germline V gene data show CDR1 as SGHRS and CDR2 as YFSETQ. V lost 0 bases to trimming and J lost 4 bases, with 12 bases between them. The DNA for the CDR3 is TGCGCCAGCAGCTTGGGGGTGGGAGAAGCAGATACGCAGTATTTT. Amino acid sequence: CASSLGVGEADTQYF. Full variable domain (missing parts from reference TRBV5-1 and TRBJ2-3): KAGVTQTPRYLIKTRGQQVTLSCSPISGHRSVSWYQQTPGQGLQFLFEYFSETQRNKGNFPGRFSGRQFSNSRSEMNVSTLELGDSALYLCASSLGVGEADTQYFGPGTRLTVL.

The chain links TRBV2 to TRBJ2-7, with D maybe TRBD2 (6 bases). Trimming stripped 6 bases from V and 2 bases from J, with 14 bases between. Germline lookup yields CDR1 SNHLY and CDR2 FYNNEI. The length of the CDR3 is 14 residues. The CDR3 reads CASRPPGEPYEQYF. CDR3 in DNA: TGTGCCAGCAGGCCCCCGGGGGAGCCCTACGAGCAGTACTTC.

The rearrangement joins TRBV10-3 to TRBJ1-2; unclear D gene. CDR3 length: 15 amino acids. V lost 7 bases, J lost 0 bases, and 15 bases lay in between. From germline, CDR1 is ENHRY and CDR2 SYGVKD. This CDR3 is CAIKDTLSANYGYTF. The DNA of the CDR3 is TGTGCCATCAAAGACACCCTATCAGCTAACTATGGCTACACCTTC.

The gene calls are TRBV5-1 and TRBJ1-5, with 8 bases that match TRBD1. The CDR3 has 19 amino acids. V shed 1 base and J 4 bases; nucleotides not matched to a gene: 16. Germline CDR1 and CDR2: SGHRS and YFSETQ. The CDR3 coding sequence is TGCGCCAGCAGCTTGACACGGACAGGGATTTTCCAATTAAATCAGCCCCAGCATTTT. This translates into CASSLTRTGIFQLNQPQHF. Full variable domain (rest looked up from reference TRBV5-1 and TRBJ1-5): KAGVTQTPRYLIKTRGQQVTLSCSPISGHRSVSWYQQTPGQGLQFLFEYFSETQRNKGNFPGRFSGRQFSNSRSEMNVSTLELGDSALYLCASSLTRTGIFQLNQPQHFGDGTRLSIL.

The gene calls are TRBV29-1 and TRBJ2-2; 7 nucleotides line up with TRBD2. The CDR3 runs 14 residues. J gave up 7 bases and V 4 bases, and 9 bases lay outside the gene matches. From germline, CDR1 is SQVTM and CDR2 ANQGSEA. CDR3 residues: CSVGSAGLGGELFF. The CDR3 DNA is TGCAGCGTTGGGTCAGCGGGGTTGGGCGGGGAGCTGTTTTTT.

The sample holds one count of this clone. The rearrangement uses TRBV15 and TRBJ2-1; tentative D call: TRBD2 (6 bases). CDR1 is LNHNV and CDR2 is YYDKDF in the germline V gene (reference sequence). The CDR3 consists of 15 residues. The germline V and J ends were trimmed by 0 bases and 10 bases, with 16 bases remaining between them. CDR3 amino acids: CATSRESMEGGEQFF. In DNA form, the CDR3 reads TGTGCCACCAGCAGAGAATCCATGGAGGGCGGGGAGCAGTTCTTC.

Details on this clone: One junction end does not reproduce the germline sequence, and a read error may be involved. The chain joins TRBV2 to TRBJ1-5; 7 bases line up with TRBD1. This CDR3 is 13 amino acids long. Germline V CDR1 and CDR2: SNHLY, FYNNEI. As DNA, the CDR3 is TGTGCCAGCAGTGAAAGTCCGGGACAGATCAAATATTTT. This sequence encodes CASSESPGQIKYF.

This clone was seen only once. This rearrangement joins TRBV5-6 to TRBJ2-5; D not certain. CDR1 is SGHDT, CDR2 YYEEEE, per germline. This CDR3 has 16 residues. V shed 3 bases and J shed 2 bases, with 17 bases lying between them. The chain's CDR3 is CASSWKVGVLQETQYF. CDR3 nucleotide sequence: TGTGCCAGCAGCTGGAAGGTTGGGGTGCTTCAAGAGACCCAGTACTTC.

The chain uses TRBV5-6 and TRBJ2-1, with D perhaps matching TRBD1 or TRBD2 (5 bases each). In germline, CDR1 is SGHDT, CDR2 YYEEEE. This CDR3 has 16 residues. V gave up 2 bases and J gave up 0 bases, with 12 bases separating them. CDR3 bases: TGTGCCAGCAGCTTTGGGACCCGAAGCTCCTACAATGAGCAGTTCTTC. Protein sequence: CASSFGTRSSYNEQFF.

This clone was detected once. J is TRBJ1-2 and V is TRBV2; D is undetermined. Trimming left V 1 base short and J 3 bases short, with 9 bases between. There are 14 residues in the CDR3. CDR1 is SNHLY and CDR2 is FYNNEI in the germline V gene. The chain's CDR3 is CASSEGEGYYGYTF. CDR3 in DNA: TGTGCCAGCAGTGAAGGGGAGGGCTACTATGGCTACACCTTC.

The rearrangement uses TRBV30 and TRBJ2-5; 9 nucleotides align to TRBD1. TRBJ2-7 explains the end of the DNA better; the J call may be wrong. Germline CDR1 GTSNPN, CDR2 SVGIG (reference sequence). This CDR3 region has 14 residues. DNA for the CDR3: TGTGCCTGGAGTAAGGGACAGGGTCTTCACGAGCAGTACTTC. Translation gives CAWSKGQGLHEQYF.